This T cell receptor beta chain was captured in a study of cytomegalovirus exposure and HLA in healthy donors. In the study overall: For the approximately 410 genotyped donors, around 76% fell within the Caucasian-associated ancestry cluster.

Use of 60 Vbeta and 13 Jbeta primers characterized the PCR. Assay: immunoSEQ multiplex PCR; the TCRdb copy retains only in-frame clones and omits some. The data contain 120,000 to 150,000 clones, approximately 79% of them singletons. In the case of this clone: The antigen is unknown.

J was trimmed by 0 bases and V by 0 bases; bases with no gene match: 7. CDR1 and CDR2 (germline): SGHRS, YFSETQ. The CDR3 covers 18 residues. Points from the study as a whole: Common viral pathogens were later found to be apparently linked to several of the most significant clusters.

This TCR derives from a man between 18 and 35 years old in good health and CMV-seronegative. Sample: PBMCs. This chain uses TRBV5-1 with TRBJ2-1; 9 bases line up with TRBD2. CDR3 sequence (DNA): TGCGCCAGCAGCTTGGAGGCTAGCGGGGTTAGCTCCTACAATGAGCAGTTCTTC. This encodes CASSLEASGVSSYNEQFF.